In its sample, the clone carrying this T cell receptor beta chain was seen a few times. Its antigen is unidentified. Ineligible for inclusion were patients with other autoimmune diseases, uncontrolled infections, pregnancy or lactation. Patients were diagnosed from clinical symptoms, serum thyroxine, TRAb, thyroid ultrasound and orbital computed tomography. For repertoire sequencing, the TCR beta CDR3 regions were amplified from RNA transcripts. HTBI primers primed a first-round RT-PCR, and a second-round multiplex PCR followed. TCRdb reprocessed the multiplex PCR reads with MiXCR, giving one entry per CDR3 protein. The sample consists of about 700,000 distinct CDR3 sequences, 35% to 50% of them appearing once. Trimming left V 0 bases short and J 4 bases short, with 12 bases between. The CDR3 is 15 amino acids. The data are from a study of Graves' ophthalmopathy and Graves' hyperthyroidism. The study, taken as a whole, reports: Thyroid clonotypes that were expanded above 0.001 frequency mostly also appeared in blood. Sensitivity reached 87.88% and specificity about 76% for a 13-signature model separating ophthalmopathy from stable hyperthyroidism.

This receptor was taken from an adult man with Graves' ophthalmopathy. Sample: peripheral blood. This chain joins TRBV12-3 or TRBV12-4 and TRBJ2-5; possible D gene TRBD1, 7 bases. The CDR3 nucleotides read TGTGCCAGCAGTTTAGCCCAGGGGGGCATAGAGACCCAGTACTTC. It codes for CASSLAQGGIETQYF.